Below are 12 T cell receptor beta chains sequenced from a single sample in a study of tumor and adjacent non-tumor tissue in lung cancer. The library came from three nested PCR rounds adapted from ARM-PCR protocols. One entry per CDR3 protein, called by TCRdb with MiXCR from the multiplex PCR reads. The sample includes about 86,000 distinct CDR3 sequences, around three quarters seen only once; the top ten take 21%. The template was RNA from unsorted bulk tissue. More than 3 cm separated this lung sample from the edge of the tumor. Sequenced: distant non-tumor lung tissue. The receptors were gathered from a woman aged 45-59 years with non-small cell lung cancer.

The sample holds many counts of this clonotype. The chain carries TRBV28 and TRBJ2-1, with 9 positions matching TRBD2. Germline V lookup: CDR1 MDHEN, CDR2 SYDVKM. There are 16 residues in the CDR3. J lost 0 bases, V lost 4 bases, and 4 bases had no gene match. CDR3 amino acids: CASSSSAGGSYNEQFF. Here the CDR3 DNA reads TGTGCCAGCAGTTCCTCAGCGGGAGGCTCCTACAATGAGCAGTTCTTC.

The chain has TRBV25-1 and TRBJ1-1; no clear D gene. The CDR3 covers 14 residues. V was trimmed by 4 bases and J by 6 bases, leaving 15 bases between them. CDR1 is MGHDK and CDR2 is SYGVNS in the germline V gene. CDR3 residues: CASSAHGEVAEAFF. The CDR3 region has the DNA TGTGCCAGCAGTGCCCATGGGGAGGTCGCTGAAGCTTTCTTT.

A remark on this clonotype: No conserved phenylalanine or tryptophan ends this CDR3, so it is likely a read error. V and J are TRBV11-2 and TRBJ2-1; no clear D. CDR1 is SGHAT and CDR2 is FQNNGV in the germline V gene. CDR3 length: 14 residues. V was cut by 0 bases and J by 7 bases, with 10 bases left in between. The CDR3 protein is CASSLEVVSNEQFL. CDR3 nucleotide sequence: TGTGCCAGCAGCTTAGAGGTGGTAAGTAATGAGCAGTTCCTC.

A single count supports this clonotype. It is likely a read error, because the conserved phenylalanine at the end of the CDR3 is missing. The chain uses TRBV4-1 and TRBJ2-1; TRBD1 or TRBD2 may be the D gene (6 bases each). Germline-derived CDR1 and CDR2 are MGHRA and YSYEKL. The CDR3 length is 13 residues. The CDR3 is CVSSQKGDSEQFL. The CDR3 DNA follows: TGTGTCAGCAGCCAGAAGGGGGACTCTGAGCAGTTCCTC.

About this clonotype: Mismatch with germline at one junction end may stem from a read error. CDR3 sequence reads: CSFISEGAIHEQYF. As DNA, the CDR3 is TGCAGCTTCATCAGCGAGGGGGCAATCCACGAACAGTACTTC. The chain employs TRBV29-1 and TRBJ2-7; 7 bases line up with TRBD1. Germline assignment: CDR1 SQVTM and CDR2 ANQGSEA. CDR3 size: 14 residues.

A remark on this clonotype: With a much larger clone just one base away, this may be a read error. The CDR3 loop reads CSARDRYHLSRSYEQYF. The CDR3 region has the DNA TGCAGTGCTAGGGACAGGTACCACCTCTCCCGCTCCTACGAGCAGTACTTC. V and J are TRBV20-1 and TRBJ2-7; TRBD1 matches 7 bases. CDR3 length: 17 residues. V was clipped by 3 bases and J by 0 bases; unmatched bases: 14. Per the germline V gene, CDR1 is DFQATT and CDR2 is SNEGSKA (reference sequence).

About this clonotype itself: An end of the junction does not agree with germline; a read error may underlie this. The chain is built from TRBV24-1 and TRBJ2-2; D remains ambiguous. Germline V gene data show CDR1 as KGHDR and CDR2 as SFDVKD. The CDR3 totals 15 residues. The chain's CDR3 is CDTSDLQLGTGELFF. Written as DNA, the CDR3 is TGTGACACCAGTGATTTGCAGTTAGGGACCGGGGAGCTGTTTTTT.

Concerning this clonotype: At one end, the junction sequence differs from germline, possibly due to a read error. CDR3 in DNA: TGCAGCGTTGCACATCAAATAATGAACACCGGGGAGGTGTTTTTT. Translation gives CSVAHQIMNTGEVFF. The chain joins TRBV29-1 to TRBJ2-2; perhaps TRBD2 as D (6 bases). Germline V CDR1 and CDR2: SQVTM, ANQGSEA. This CDR3 comprises 15 residues.

V usage is TRBV13 and J usage is TRBJ2-5, with 11 bases aligning to TRBD2. V lost 5 bases and J lost 3; bases outside the gene matches: 8. This CDR3 has 16 amino acids. Germline CDR1 is PRHDT and CDR2 is FYEKMQ (reference sequence). DNA of the CDR3: TGTGCCAGCAGCCTCGGACTAGCGGGTTTAGAAGAGACCCAGTACTTC. Translated: CASSLGLAGLEETQYF.

This clonotype was seen just once. This chain joins TRBV30 and TRBJ2-2; D is tentatively TRBD1 or TRBD2 (5 bases each). The CDR3 is made up of 15 amino acids. Germline CDR1 and CDR2: GTSNPN and SVGIG (reference sequence). V lost 0 bases to trimming and J lost 16 bases, with 24 bases between them. The CDR3: CAWSVANTHTGDPFF. The CDR3 region has the DNA TGTGCCTGGAGTGTAGCGAACACTCACACCGGGGACCCGTTTTTT.

The chain joins TRBV15 to TRBJ2-3, with D perhaps matching TRBD2 (5 bases). V lost 2 bases to trimming and J lost 0 bases, with 21 bases between them. This CDR3 is 19 amino acids long. Germline CDR1 and CDR2: LNHNV and YYDKDF (reference sequence). CDR3 sequence: CATSRRLSGFFSSTDTQYF. For the CDR3, the DNA is TGTGCCACCAGCAGACGACTATCGGGATTTTTTTCTAGCACAGATACGCAGTATTTT.

The sample holds a few counts of this clonotype. One end of the junction is discordant with germline, which a read error may explain. This rearrangement joins TRBV2 to TRBJ2-7, with a possible D match to TRBD1 (5 bases). The CDR3 runs to 12 residues. The germline V gene encodes CDR1 SNHLY and CDR2 FYNNEI. The DNA of the CDR3 is TGTGCCAGCAGGGACAATACCTACGAGCAGCACTTC. It is translated as CASRDNTYEQHF.